The sequence of this T cell receptor (beta chain) was determined in a study of T-cell reconstitution after alpha-beta-depleted transplantation in children. The library targeted TCRbeta and was prepared with unique molecular identifiers. TCRdb used MiXCR to reprocess the PCR reads, holding one entry per CDR3 protein. The sample consists of 98,000 or so distinct CDR3 sequences, approximately 6.9% of them appearing once. This clonotype came up many times. As yet, its antigen is unknown. General study results and limits: There were reportedly several hundred expanded graft clones from which alpha-beta T cells came about two months after transplant. The origin of high day-60 TCRbeta diversity in some patients lay in surviving recipient T cells and thymic progenitors. A year had passed since transplant, and T-cell counts and diversity by then came mostly from newly produced T cells.

This receptor was taken from a male patient aged 2-10 years who had a stem cell transplant for acute lymphoblastic leukemia, so the T cells may come from the graft donor. The source was PBMCs, mostly from graft donor cells, collected 360 days after TCRalphabeta/CD19-depleted stem cell transplant.

The CDR3 sequence is CASSEWGGTDYEQYF. The CDR3 nucleotides are TGTGCCAGCAGTGAATGGGGAGGGACAGACTACGAGCAGTACTTC. The chain joins TRBV25-1 to TRBJ2-7, with D perhaps given as TRBD1 or TRBD2 (7 bases each). The CDR3 loop spans 15 amino acids. Trimming took off 1 base at V and 3 bases at J, with 13 bases between the two ends. Germline V gene data show CDR1 as MGHDK and CDR2 as SYGVNS.